Shown below are 21 T cell receptor beta chains from a single sample sequenced in a study of T cells after yellow fever vaccination. Via MiXCR, TCRdb re-called the 5' RACE reads, giving one row per CDR3 protein. The data show about 170,000 distinct CDR3 sequences, about 10% seen once. This material consisted of CD8+ T cells sorted from PBMCs, taken 15 days after the yellow fever booster vaccination. All receptors derive from a man aged 18 to 30 who received the YFV17D yellow fever vaccine.

The CDR3 sequence is CASSSGEGQPNYGYTF. CDR3 coding DNA: TGTGCCAGCAGCTCCGGGGAGGGGCAGCCTAACTATGGCTACACCTTC. The chain links TRBV7-9 to TRBJ1-2, with a possible D match to TRBD1 (5 bases). The CDR3 contains 16 residues. Per the germline V gene, CDR1 is SEHNR and CDR2 is FQNEAQ (reference sequence). The V end lost 4 bases, the J end lost 0 bases, and 15 bases lay between the germline ends.

The chain links TRBV4-1 to TRBJ2-7; 9 bases match TRBD1. CDR3 size: 14 residues. Germline V gene sequence: CDR1 MGHRA, CDR2 YSYEKL. The V gene end was trimmed by 5 bases and the J gene end by 3 bases; junction bases not matched to a gene: 5. The CDR3, as DNA: TGCGCCAGCAGCTCGGACAGGGGACACTACGAGCAGTACTTC. This sequence encodes CASSSDRGHYEQYF.

This clonotype has ten or more counts. The gene calls are TRBV9 and TRBJ2-3; D is ambiguous. Germline CDR1 SGDLS, CDR2 YYNGEE. V was shortened by 3 bases and J by 0 bases, with 14 bases between the two germline ends. The CDR3 length is 16 residues. The CDR3 loop is CASSDIVSTSTDTQYF. CDR3 nucleotides: TGTGCCAGCAGCGATATCGTATCCACTAGCACAGATACGCAGTATTTT.

There are a few counts of this clonotype. The rearrangement uses TRBV12-3 or TRBV12-4 and TRBJ1-1; possibly TRBD1 for D (5 bases). The CDR3 spans 15 residues. Trimming took 3 bases from V and 6 from J, leaving 17 bases between them. The CDR3: CASSFLQGGLAEAFF. The CDR3 DNA reads TGTGCCAGCAGTTTTTTGCAGGGAGGATTGGCTGAAGCTTTCTTT.

This clonotype has only a few counts. The V gene is TRBV14, the J gene TRBJ2-2, with 7 positions matching TRBD2. V lost 0 bases, J lost 1 base, and 11 bases stayed unmatched. The CDR3 is 19 residues long. The germline V gene encodes CDR1 SGHDN and CDR2 FVKESK. CDR3 sequence: CASSQESGRPSGNTGELFF. Here the CDR3 DNA reads TGTGCCAGCAGCCAAGAGTCTGGGAGGCCTAGCGGGAACACCGGGGAGCTGTTTTTT. The whole variable domain, filled in from reference TRBV14 and TRBJ2-2, reads EAGVTQFPSHSVIEKGQTVTLRCDPISGHDNLYWYRRVMGKEIKFLLHFVKESKQDESGMPNNRFLAERTGGTYSTLKVQPAELEDSGVYFCASSQESGRPSGNTGELFFGEGSRLTVL.

This clonotype was counted a few times. The chain combines TRBV7-9 with TRBJ1-6; D perhaps matches TRBD1 (5 bases). Germline-derived CDR1 and CDR2 are SEHNR and FQNEAQ (reference sequence). CDR3 size: 14 residues. Trimming removed 5 bases at V and 14 bases at J, with 19 bases between. The CDR3 DNA follows: TGTGCCAGCAGCCCCGGGGCCCAGCCGGGGTCCCTCCACTTT. It yields the protein CASSPGAQPGSLHF. Together with reference TRBV7-9 and TRBJ1-6, the CDR3 gives the full variable domain: DTGVSQNPRHKITKRGQNVTFRCDPISEHNRLYWYRQTLGQGPEFLTYFQNEAQLEKSRLLSDRFSAERPKGSFSTLEIQRTEQGDSAMYLCASSPGAQPGSLHFGNGTRLTVT.

Only a few counts were recorded for this clonotype. The chain is built from TRBV6-5 and TRBJ1-5; D remains unclear. V lost 6 bases and J lost 0, with 6 bases in between. Per the germline V gene, CDR1 is MNHEY and CDR2 is SVGAGI. This CDR3 is 13 amino acids long. The CDR3 sequence: CASRRNSNQPQHF. The DNA of the CDR3 is TGTGCCAGCAGGAGGAATAGCAATCAGCCCCAGCATTTT.

The J gene is TRBJ2-1, the V gene TRBV4-1; D call uncertain. The ends were cut back, 4 bases at V and 8 bases at J, with 12 bases in the middle. The CDR3 has 13 amino acids. The germline V gene has CDR1 MGHRA and CDR2 YSYEKL. The CDR3, as DNA: TGCGCCAGCAGCCCGCGGAGTAGAGATGAGCAGTTCTTC. This encodes CASSPRSRDEQFF.

This clonotype was observed a handful of times. The chain recombines TRBV20-1 with TRBJ2-5; D is perhaps TRBD2 (6 bases). The CDR3 is 14 amino acids. Trimming cost V 4 bases and J 4 bases, with 16 bases left between them. Germline V gene data show CDR1 as DFQATT and CDR2 as SNEGSKA (reference sequence). CDR3 sequence (DNA): TGCAGTGCTATACCCCTCGGGGGAGGAGAGACCCAGTACTTC. This translates into CSAIPLGGGETQYF.

This clonotype was observed a handful of times. This chain links TRBV9 with TRBJ2-3, with D hard to call. The CDR3 runs to 16 residues. Looked up from germline, CDR1 is SGDLS and CDR2 is YYNGEE. Trimming shortened V by 0 bases and J by 0 bases, and 11 bases separated the two germline ends. CDR3 in amino acids: CASSVGVSSSTDTQYF. CDR3 nucleotides: TGTGCCAGCAGCGTAGGGGTCAGCTCTAGCACAGATACGCAGTATTTT.

This clonotype appeared a few times. The chain uses TRBV5-1 and TRBJ1-1, with D unclear. Germline V gene data show CDR1 as SGHRS and CDR2 as YFSETQ. Trimming took off 4 bases at V and 1 base at J, with 11 bases between the two ends. This CDR3 comprises 14 residues. In DNA form, the CDR3 reads TGCGCCAGCAGCCCCCGGTACGGGAACACTGAAGCTTTCTTT. The encoded protein is CASSPRYGNTEAFF.

The V call is TRBV19, the J call TRBJ2-2; D may match TRBD1 or TRBD2 (5 bases each). The V end lost 3 bases, the J end lost 1 base, and 21 bases lay between the germline ends. In germline, CDR1 is LNHDA, CDR2 SQIVND (reference sequence). The CDR3 length is 19 residues. The CDR3 reads CASSIGPGGAPRNTGELFF. The CDR3 region has the DNA TGTGCCAGTAGTATTGGGCCTGGGGGAGCTCCTAGGAACACCGGGGAGCTGTTTTTT. The whole variable domain, filled in from reference TRBV19 and TRBJ2-2, reads DGGITQSPKYLFRKEGQNVTLSCEQNLNHDAMYWYRQDPGQGLRLIYYSQIVNDFQKGDIAEGYSVSREKKESFPLTVTSAQKNPTAFYLCASSIGPGGAPRNTGELFFGEGSRLTVL.

This chain uses TRBV11-2 with TRBJ1-6; no clear D. V was clipped by 3 bases and J by 7 bases, with 13 bases between them. Germline-derived CDR1 and CDR2 are SGHAT and FQNNGV. This CDR3 is 15 amino acids long. CDR3 sequence: CASSLSYEGNSPLHF. The CDR3 nucleotides are TGTGCCAGCAGCTTGAGTTATGAGGGAAATTCACCCCTCCACTTT.

This clonotype showed up just a few times. CDR3 sequence reads: CASSSRENTEAFF. The CDR3 DNA reads TGTGCCAGCAGCTCCAGGGAGAACACTGAAGCTTTCTTT. The rearrangement uses TRBV12-3 or TRBV12-4 and TRBJ1-1; perhaps TRBD1 as D (5 bases). The CDR3 totals 13 residues. V dropped 6 bases and J dropped 1 base, with 9 bases sitting between them.

The chain uses TRBV20-1 and TRBJ1-3; D call uncertain. V lost 0 bases and J 4 bases, leaving 13 bases between the germline ends. Germline V gene data show CDR1 as DFQATT and CDR2 as SNEGSKA (reference sequence). This CDR3 has 15 amino acids. CDR3 in DNA: TGCAGTGCTAGAGACAGTTTCCCCCTCGGAAACACCATATATTTT. Protein: CSARDSFPLGNTIYF.

This clonotype was seen a handful of times. Here the CDR3 reads CASSYSRTGTDTQYF. The CDR3 coding sequence is TGTGCCAGCAGTTACTCCCGGACCGGCACAGATACGCAGTATTTT. The chain carries TRBV6-2 or TRBV6-3 and TRBJ2-3; the D is unclear. Trimming shortened V by 0 bases and J by 1 base, and 8 bases separated the two germline ends. CDR1 and CDR2 from the germline V gene are MNHEY and SVGEGT. The CDR3 sequence is 15 residues long.

This clonotype showed up just a few times. This chain links TRBV28 with TRBJ2-7; D is uncertain. The CDR3 totals 14 residues. V was cut by 5 bases and J by 4 bases, with 15 bases left in between. Germline V lookup: CDR1 MDHEN, CDR2 SYDVKM. CDR3 coding DNA: TGTGCCAGCAGTCCGCTCTCAGAGGCGTACGAGCAGTACGTC. The encoded protein is CASSPLSEAYEQYV.

The V gene is TRBV7-9, the J gene TRBJ1-6; D is unclear. Germline assignment: CDR1 SEHNR and CDR2 FQNEAQ (reference sequence). Trimming took off 4 bases at V and 8 bases at J, with 9 bases between the two ends. The CDR3 has 13 amino acids. The CDR3 coding sequence is TGTGCCAGCAGCTCCTGGGCCGATTCACCCCTCCACTTT. This translates into CASSSWADSPLHF.

This clonotype was picked up a small number of times. The chain is built from TRBV7-8 and TRBJ2-7; 12 nucleotides agree with TRBD1. The CDR3 consists of 14 residues. The germline V gene has CDR1 SGHVS and CDR2 FQNEAQ. With V trimmed by 5 bases and J by 5 bases, 4 bases remained unmatched. The DNA for the CDR3 is TGTGCCAGCAGCATCCGGGACAGGGGGCACGAGCAGTACGTC. Translating it yields CASSIRDRGHEQYV.

The chain carries TRBV12-3 or TRBV12-4 and TRBJ1-2; D remains unclear. The CDR3 totals 14 residues. Trimming left V 7 bases short and J 4 bases short, with 16 bases between. The CDR3 coding sequence is TGTGCCAGCACTTTGGGCGCCCCGGGCTATGGCTACACCTTC. Its translation is CASTLGAPGYGYTF.

This chain links TRBV28 with TRBJ2-3; 8 bases are a match to TRBD1. After removal of 6 bases from V and 3 bases from J, the junction contained 11 bases not matched to a gene. The germline CDR1 and CDR2 sequences are MDHEN and SYDVKM. The CDR3 consists of 16 residues. In DNA, the CDR3 is TGTGCCAGCAGCACCCCGGACAGGGTTGCAACAGATACGCAGTATTTT. Its translation is CASSTPDRVATDTQYF.